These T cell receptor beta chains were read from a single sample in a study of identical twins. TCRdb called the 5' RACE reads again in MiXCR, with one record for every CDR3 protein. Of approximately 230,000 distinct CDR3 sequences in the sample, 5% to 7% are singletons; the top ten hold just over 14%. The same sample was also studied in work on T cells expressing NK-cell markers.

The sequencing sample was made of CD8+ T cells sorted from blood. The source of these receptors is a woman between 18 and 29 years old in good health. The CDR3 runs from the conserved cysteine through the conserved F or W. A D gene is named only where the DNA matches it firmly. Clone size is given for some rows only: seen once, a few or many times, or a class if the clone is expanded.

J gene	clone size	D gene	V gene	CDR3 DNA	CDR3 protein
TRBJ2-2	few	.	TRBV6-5	TGTGCCAGCAGTTTCACCGGCGAGGACCCCAGGCAAGGGGAGCTGTTTTTT	CASSFTGEDPRQGELFF
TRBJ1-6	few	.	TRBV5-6	TGTGCCAGCAGCTTGGGGCAGCACAATTCACCCCTCCACTTT	CASSLGQHNSPLHF
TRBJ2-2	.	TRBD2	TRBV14	TGTGCCAGCAGCCTGACTAGCGGGATAACGAACACCGGGGAGCTGTTTTTT	CASSLTSGITNTGELFF
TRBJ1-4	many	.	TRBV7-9	TGTGCCAGCAGCCTCGGGGGCCAAGCAACTAATGAAAAACTGTTTTTT	CASSLGGQATNEKLFF
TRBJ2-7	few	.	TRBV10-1	TGCGCCAGCAGTGAGCCGAGGGGGTACGAGCAGTACTTC	CASSEPRGYEQYF
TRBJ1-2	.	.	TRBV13	TGTGCCAGCAGCTTAGCACAGATGACCTATGGCTACACCTTC	CASSLAQMTYGYTF
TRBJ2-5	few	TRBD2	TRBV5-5	TGTGCCAGCAGCTCGCTGACCGGGGGGCAAGAGACCCAGTACTTC	CASSSLTGGQETQYF
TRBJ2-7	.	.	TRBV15	TGTGCCACCAGCAGTCTCTCAGGGGAGAACTACGAGCAGTACTTC	CATSSLSGENYEQYF
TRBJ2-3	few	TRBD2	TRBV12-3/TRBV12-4	TGTGCCAGTAACTCGCGGGGGAGAGGCACAGATACGCAGTATTTT	CASNSRGRGTDTQYF
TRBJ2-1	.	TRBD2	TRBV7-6	TGTGCCAGCAGCTCCTCCTCTAGCGGGTGGGATGAGCAGTTCTTC	CASSSSSSGWDEQFF
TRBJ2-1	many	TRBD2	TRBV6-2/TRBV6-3	TGTGCCAGCAGTTACGGTACTAGCGGGAAAGGTGAGCAGTTCTTC	CASSYGTSGKGEQFF
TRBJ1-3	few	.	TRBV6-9	TGTGCCAGCAGTTATCTGTGCTCTGGAAACACCATATATTTT	CASSYLCSGNTIYF
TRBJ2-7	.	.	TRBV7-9	TGTGCCAGCAGCTTAGTGGAAATAAACTCCTACGAGCAGTACTTC	CASSLVEINSYEQYF
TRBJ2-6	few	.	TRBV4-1	TGCGCCAGCAGCCAAGAAGCCCCCGGGGCCAACGTCCTGACTTTC	CASSQEAPGANVLTF
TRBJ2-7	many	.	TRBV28	TGTGCCAGCAGTTTAAGGGGGGGGCCCTACGAGCAGTACTTC	CASSLRGGPYEQYF
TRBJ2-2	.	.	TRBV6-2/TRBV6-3	TGTGCCAGTACAAACGGCGGGGAGCTGTTTTTT	CASTNGGELFF
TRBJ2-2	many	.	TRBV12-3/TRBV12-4	TGTGCCAGCAGTTTAGGCAGGGGGGTCCCCGGGGAGCTGTTTTTT	CASSLGRGVPGELFF
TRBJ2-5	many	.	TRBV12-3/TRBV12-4	TGTGCCAGCAGTTTAGTCGATCAAGAGACCCAGTACTTC	CASSLVDQETQYF
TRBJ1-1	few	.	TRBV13	TGTGCCAGCAGCCGAACTACTGAGAACACTGAAGCTTTCTTT	CASSRTTENTEAFF
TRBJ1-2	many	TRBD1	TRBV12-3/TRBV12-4	TGTGCCAGCAGTCCACACCATTCGGGAACCGGACAGGAGTATGGCTACACCTTC	CASSPHHSGTGQEYGYTF
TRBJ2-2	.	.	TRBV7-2	TGTGCCAGCAGCTTAGGAGGTGACGGGGAGCTGTTTTTT	CASSLGGDGELFF
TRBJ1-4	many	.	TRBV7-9	TGTGCCAGCAGCTTCTCAGATGAAAAACTGTTTTTT	CASSFSDEKLFF
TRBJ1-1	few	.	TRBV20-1	TGCAGTGCTAAAAGCCCCGACAGGAACACTGAAGCTTTCTTT	CSAKSPDRNTEAFF
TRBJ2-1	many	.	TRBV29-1	TGCAGCGTTGAAGAGGTAGGGAATCGTCTCAATGAGCAGTTCTTC	CSVEEVGNRLNEQFF
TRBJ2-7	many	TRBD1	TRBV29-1	TGCAGCGTTGAAGGGGGACAGGCCGACGAGCAGTACTTC	CSVEGGQADEQYF
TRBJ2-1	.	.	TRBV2	TGTGCCAGCAGTGAACAAGCCACCGAGGACGGTGAGCAGTTCTTC	CASSEQATEDGEQFF
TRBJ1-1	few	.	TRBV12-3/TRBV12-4	TGTGCCAGCACTTCGGGCGGGGTCGCTTTCTTT	CASTSGGVAFF
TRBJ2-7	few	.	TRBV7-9	TGTGCCAGCAGCCGAGGGGGATACGAGCAGTACTTC	CASSRGGYEQYF
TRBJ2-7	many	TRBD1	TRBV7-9	TGTGCCAGCAGCTCGGGACAGGGGATACACGAGCAGTACTTC	CASSSGQGIHEQYF
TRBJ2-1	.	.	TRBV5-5	TGTGCCATGGGCCCGTGGGAAACCAATGAGCAGTTCTTC	CAMGPWETNEQFF
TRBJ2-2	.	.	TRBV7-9	TGTGCCAGCAGCTTAGTAGGCGGGGAGCTGTTTTTT	CASSLVGGELFF
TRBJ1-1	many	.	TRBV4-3	TGCGCCAGCAGCCACGGAGGGGGGATTGAAGCTTTCTTT	CASSHGGGIEAFF
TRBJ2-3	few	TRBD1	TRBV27	TGTGCCAGCACCTGGGACAGGGCCTCCACAGATACGCAGTATTTT	CASTWDRASTDTQYF
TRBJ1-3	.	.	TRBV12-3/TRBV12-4	TGTGCCAGCAGTTTAATTGTGTTGGGGTGGGGAAACACCATATATTTT	CASSLIVLGWGNTIYF
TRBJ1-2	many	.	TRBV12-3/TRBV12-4	TGTGCCAGCAGTTTAAACGTCCCCTATGGCTACACCTTC	CASSLNVPYGYTF
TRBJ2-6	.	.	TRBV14	TGTGCCAGCAGCCAAGTTGGGGTTCACGATTCCAGCGTCCTGACTTTC	CASSQVGVHDSSVLTF
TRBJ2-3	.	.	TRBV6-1	TGTGCCAGCAGTCTGACCGGAACCATCACAGATACGCAGTATTTT	CASSLTGTITDTQYF
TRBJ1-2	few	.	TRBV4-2	TGTGCCAGCAGCCGCGGACTGGAGGGCTACACCTTC	CASSRGLEGYTF
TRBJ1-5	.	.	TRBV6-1	TGTGCCAGCAGCCCCCTCACTTTTCGGAGGGGCGAAGCTCCCCAGCATTTT	CASSPLTFRRGEAPQHF